What follows is one T cell receptor beta chain and its context. This sample is drawn from a study of technical replicates of blood from several donors. Germline CDR1 SGHTA, CDR2 FQGNSA. Germline trimming cut 3 bases from V and 10 bases from J; bases unmatched to any gene: 6. This CDR3 spans 14 amino acids. Profiled with immunoSEQ multiplex PCR; TCRdb holds only in-frame clones, not every one. Among under 90,000 clones listed, about 96% were seen once. The chain recombines TRBV7-2 with TRBJ1-6; 7 nucleotides agree with TRBD1. The source is a human donor in good health. Sequenced: T cells isolated from PBMCs. The CDR3 DNA follows: TGTGCCAGCAGCTTTCAGACAGGGAACTCACCCCTCCACTTT. This sequence encodes CASSFQTGNSPLHF.